These 11 T cell receptor beta chains were all obtained from the same sample, sequenced in a study of T cell repertoires in cytomegalovirus infection. TCRdb called the reads again in MiXCR, with one record for every CDR3 protein. The repertoire holds over 200,000 distinct CDR3 sequences, with around 15% as singletons. Sample: PBMCs. Every receptor here comes from a human donor in good health (CMV status not recorded). Some clones in this sample may be carry-over from other donors' samples.

The sample holds a few counts of this clonotype. The genes are TRBV11-2 and TRBJ1-1; D not resolved. The germline V gene has CDR1 SGHAT and CDR2 FQNNGV. CDR3 length equals 15 residues. V gave up 4 bases and J gave up 1 base, with 13 bases separating them. Written as DNA, the CDR3 is TGTGCCAGCAGCTATCGTGGAGGGAAGAACACTGAAGCTTTCTTT. This translates into CASSYRGGKNTEAFF.

In this sample, this clonotype turned up many times. The chain employs TRBV7-2 and TRBJ2-7; TRBD1 agrees at 11 bases. Germline-derived CDR1 and CDR2 are SGHTA and FQGNSA. The CDR3 has 14 residues. Germline trimming cut 4 bases from V and 2 bases from J; bases unmatched to any gene: 1. This chain's CDR3 is CASSSGQGAYEQYF. The CDR3 nucleotides are TGTGCCAGCAGCTCGGGACAGGGGGCCTACGAGCAGTACTTC.

This chain uses TRBV19 with TRBJ2-5; 12 bases map to TRBD2. Germline V lookup: CDR1 LNHDA, CDR2 SQIVND (reference sequence). This CDR3 region has 17 residues. V lost 0 bases to trimming and J lost 5 bases; unmatched junction nucleotides: 7. The CDR3 loop reads CASSIEGTSGPLETQYF. CDR3 nucleotide sequence: TGTGCCAGTAGTATAGAGGGGACTAGCGGGCCCCTCGAGACCCAGTACTTC. The variable domain in full, completed from reference TRBV19 and TRBJ2-5, reads DGGITQSPKYLFRKEGQNVTLSCEQNLNHDAMYWYRQDPGQGLRLIYYSQIVNDFQKGDIAEGYSVSREKKESFPLTVTSAQKNPTAFYLCASSIEGTSGPLETQYFGPGTRLLVL.

This clonotype has at least ten counts. The J gene is TRBJ1-1, the V gene TRBV7-9; D uncertain. In germline, CDR1 is SEHNR, CDR2 FQNEAQ (reference sequence). The CDR3 contains 15 residues. V lost 5 bases and J 1 base, leaving 14 bases between the germline ends. The CDR3: CASSAYSGGNTEAFF. For the CDR3, the DNA is TGTGCCAGCAGCGCCTACTCCGGTGGGAACACTGAAGCTTTCTTT.

This clonotype was observed a handful of times. V usage is TRBV19 and J usage is TRBJ2-6; D may be TRBD1 (6 bases). This CDR3 region has 16 residues. The V gene's germline CDR1 is LNHDA and CDR2 SQIVND (reference sequence). V was cut by 5 bases and J by 2 bases, with 13 bases left in between. CDR3 region: CASSVLRGPGANVLTF. CDR3 coding DNA: TGTGCCAGTAGTGTTCTCAGGGGCCCTGGGGCCAACGTCCTGACTTTC. The full variable domain, rest sourced from reference TRBV19 and TRBJ2-6, is DGGITQSPKYLFRKEGQNVTLSCEQNLNHDAMYWYRQDPGQGLRLIYYSQIVNDFQKGDIAEGYSVSREKKESFPLTVTSAQKNPTAFYLCASSVLRGPGANVLTFGAGSRLTVL.

This clonotype showed up many times. CDR3 nucleotide sequence: TGTGCCAGCAGTGCCCCTCGGGACAGAACCAGCAATCAGCCCCAGCATTTT. Amino acid sequence: CASSAPRDRTSNQPQHF. The rearrangement joins TRBV28 to TRBJ1-5; 7 bases fit TRBD1. The CDR3 extends over 17 amino acids. Germline assignment: CDR1 MDHEN and CDR2 SYDVKM. V lost 5 bases and J lost 1; bases outside the gene matches: 11.

The table lists this clonotype with many counts. The chain joins TRBV12-3 or TRBV12-4 to TRBJ1-1; TRBD1 matches 7 bases. Trimming took 7 bases from V and 1 from J; bases not matched to a gene: 12. The CDR3 consists of 16 residues. The chain's CDR3 is CASNLRQGGPNTEAFF. CDR3 sequence (DNA): TGTGCCAGCAATCTACGACAGGGTGGGCCGAACACTGAAGCTTTCTTT.

The chain couples TRBV6-5 to TRBJ1-1; 7 bases match TRBD1. Unmatched junction bases numbered 8, after V lost 6 bases and J lost 4 bases. This CDR3 spans 14 amino acids. Germline lookup yields CDR1 MNHEY and CDR2 SVGAGI. CDR3 protein: CASRTTGVGTEAFF. The CDR3 DNA is TGTGCCAGCAGGACCACAGGGGTTGGCACTGAAGCTTTCTTT.

With regard to this clonotype: A read error may explain this, as a much larger clone is one base away. The rearrangement joins TRBV6-8 to TRBJ1-6; perhaps TRBD1 as D (6 bases). Per the germline V gene, CDR1 is MNHGY and CDR2 is SAAAGT. The CDR3 is 14 amino acids. Here the CDR3 DNA reads TGTGCCAGCAGACTCCGGGACAATAATTCACCCCCCCACTTT. Translated, it gives CASRLRDNNSPPHF.

In its sample, this clonotype was seen a few times. This rearrangement joins TRBV28 to TRBJ1-2, with 8 bases identical to TRBD1. Trimming removed 2 bases from V and 6 bases from J; junction bases left unmatched: 14. CDR3 length equals 17 residues. The germline CDR1 and CDR2 sequences are MDHEN and SYDVKM. CDR3 in amino acids: CASSLPPGQGKFDGYTF. For the CDR3, the DNA is TGTGCCAGCAGTTTACCCCCCGGACAGGGTAAATTTGATGGCTACACCTTC.

There are many counts of this clonotype. The chain uses TRBV12-3 or TRBV12-4 and TRBJ2-7; D may be TRBD2 (6 bases). Trimming removed 1 base at V and 7 bases at J, with 14 bases between. CDR3 size: 14 residues. CDR3: CASSLVAGGGEQYF. CDR3 in DNA: TGTGCCAGCAGTTTAGTGGCGGGCGGAGGGGAGCAGTACTTC.